This T cell receptor (beta chain) was obtained from a study of glioma-infiltrating T cells after dendritic cell vaccination. Study summary: Dendritic cell vaccination trial patients had either newly diagnosed or recurrent glioblastoma. Study results and limitations: No direct clonality-survival link was found; a diverse polyclonal response may matter.

Sequencing used immunoSEQ multiplex PCR; TCRdb keeps in-frame clones, though not all of them. The data contain 80,000 to 100,000 clones, over 80% of them seen just once; the ten biggest clones take up about 5.7%. Germline values: CDR1 LNHDA, CDR2 SQIVND (reference sequence). The CDR3 contains 15 residues. Trimming removed 5 bases at V and 4 bases at J, with 15 bases between. Specified time point: after dendritic cell vaccination, including at tumor progression/relapse. As concerns this clone: Its antigen remains unknown.

The chain employs TRBV19 and TRBJ1-5; tentative D call: TRBD1 (6 bases). The source was blood, collected after dendritic cell vaccination. This TCR came from a human donor with glioblastoma. CDR3 nucleotides: TGTGCCAGTAGTGTTTGGAAACAGGGTAATCAGCCCCAGCATTTT. Encoded protein: CASSVWKQGNQPQHF.